Below, 20 T cell receptor beta chains from the same sample are listed, as sequenced in a study of early T cells in non-severe SARS-CoV-2 infection (dated by TCRdb to the early 2020s). The library was prepared using 5' RACE. TCRdb shows the sequencer as NextSeq 500. TCRdb trimmed public reads at Q25 via fastp, called clones via MiXCR and kept in-frame beta chains. Rows are combined by CDR3 protein, so each entry shows the most common genes and DNA. The sample yields 65,000 to 85,000 distinct CDR3 sequences; about 13% were counted once. The ten largest clones add up to roughly 5% of the sample. Sequencing was done on a sample of whole blood. These receptors were collected from an adult who was a healthcare worker with PCR-confirmed SARS-CoV-2 infection or an uninfected control (not recorded which).

The chain links TRBV11-2 to TRBJ2-3; 7 bases match TRBD2. V shed 1 base and J 0 bases; nucleotides not matched to a gene: 10. CDR3 length: 18 amino acids. Germline CDR1 and CDR2: SGHAT and FQNNGV. The CDR3 region is CASSLGLLADASTDTQYF. The CDR3 region has the DNA TGTGCCAGCAGCTTAGGTCTGCTAGCGGACGCTAGCACAGATACGCAGTATTTT.

The chain links TRBV12-3 or TRBV12-4 to TRBJ2-3; tentatively, D is TRBD1 or TRBD2 (6 bases each). The CDR3 length is 15 residues. Trimming took 3 bases from V and 4 from J, leaving 14 bases between them. The CDR3 DNA sequence: TGTGCCAGCAGTTTCTTCAGGGGAGGTTCAGATACGCAGTATTTT. Translation: CASSFFRGGSDTQYF.

This clonotype has at least ten counts. The chain recombines TRBV7-2 with TRBJ1-2, with D tentatively TRBD1 (5 bases). The V end was cut by 7 bases, the J end by 2 bases, with 14 bases between. The V gene's germline CDR1 is SGHTA and CDR2 FQGNSA. This CDR3 contains 14 residues. The DNA for the CDR3 is TGTGCCAGCACCCTAGGGGTACAGAACTATGGCTACACCTTC. Translated, it gives CASTLGVQNYGYTF.

The chain links TRBV29-1 to TRBJ2-7, with 11 bases identical to TRBD2. From germline, CDR1 is SQVTM and CDR2 ANQGSEA. V shed 5 bases, J shed 0 bases, and the junction held 9 bases outside the gene matches. The CDR3 extends over 16 amino acids. This CDR3 reads CSVQTSGESSSYEQYF. CDR3 bases: TGCAGCGTTCAGACTAGCGGGGAGAGTAGCTCCTACGAGCAGTACTTC.

This clonotype is medium-sized in the sample. The gene calls are TRBV27 and TRBJ1-1, with D unclear. V shed 0 bases and J shed 1 base, with 6 bases lying between them. The CDR3 sequence is 14 residues long. Per germline, CDR1 MNHEY and CDR2 SMNVEV (reference sequence). The CDR3 protein is CASSLSARNTEAFF. CDR3 in DNA: TGTGCCAGCAGTTTATCCGCGCGGAACACTGAAGCTTTCTTT.

V and J are TRBV29-1 and TRBJ2-5, with D unresolved. Per germline, CDR1 SQVTM and CDR2 ANQGSEA. This CDR3 is built from 12 residues. V lost 3 bases and J 9 bases, leaving 14 bases between the germline ends. The CDR3 is CSVEGHGEAQYF. DNA of the CDR3: TGCAGCGTTGAGGGTCACGGCGAGGCCCAGTACTTC.

The V call is TRBV7-2, the J call TRBJ2-7; D is ambiguous. Germline V gene lookup returns CDR1 SGHTA and CDR2 FQGNSA. CDR3 length equals 14 residues. Trimming removed 5 bases at V and 0 bases at J, with 11 bases between. The CDR3 DNA follows: TGTGCCAGCAGCGCAGACGGTAGCTCCTACGAGCAGTACTTC. Translated, it gives CASSADGSSYEQYF.

The V gene is TRBV2, the J gene TRBJ2-2; the match to TRBD2 covers 7 bases. Germline assignment: CDR1 SNHLY and CDR2 FYNNEI. The CDR3 totals 16 residues. V shed 8 bases, J shed 1 base, and the junction held 10 bases outside the gene matches. The CDR3 nucleotides read TGTGCCAGCGGGGGGGAACCAGGGAGGAACACCGGGGAGCTGTTTTTT. It specifies CASGGEPGRNTGELFF.

At least ten counts were recorded for this clonotype. The J gene is TRBJ1-3, the V gene TRBV20-1; D remains ambiguous. Trimming took off 2 bases at V and 5 bases at J, with 10 bases between the two ends. The CDR3 contains 13 residues. Germline V CDR1 and CDR2: DFQATT, SNEGSKA (reference sequence). In nucleotides, the CDR3 is TGCAGTGCTAGATCCAGGAATAGAAACACCATATATTTT. Translation gives CSARSRNRNTIYF.

The V call is TRBV24-1, the J call TRBJ1-1; 7 positions agree with TRBD1. The CDR3 loop spans 15 amino acids. V was pared by 6 bases and J by 1 base, with 7 bases of the junction left unmatched. Per germline, CDR1 KGHDR and CDR2 SFDVKD. The chain's CDR3 is CATSSPGTANTEAFF. CDR3 coding DNA: TGTGCCACCAGTTCCCCGGGGACAGCGAACACTGAAGCTTTCTTT.

There are a few counts of this clonotype. The J gene is TRBJ2-1, the V gene TRBV5-1; tentatively, D is TRBD2 (6 bases). From germline, CDR1 is SGHRS and CDR2 YFSETQ. The CDR3 is 14 residues long. Trimming removed 3 bases at V and 0 bases at J, with 7 bases between. CDR3 sequence: CASSSGSSYNEQFF. CDR3 sequence (DNA): TGCGCCAGCAGCTCCGGGAGCTCCTACAATGAGCAGTTCTTC.

The V call is TRBV9, the J call TRBJ2-3, with 7 bases identical to TRBD2. V was clipped by 6 bases and J by 2 bases; unmatched bases: 18. CDR3 length: 18 residues. Germline V lookup: CDR1 SGDLS, CDR2 YYNGEE. The CDR3: CASTRRESPSGSTDTQYF. The CDR3 bases are TGTGCCAGCACCCGTAGGGAATCGCCTAGCGGCTCCACAGATACGCAGTATTTT. The variable domain in full, completed from reference TRBV9 and TRBJ2-3, reads DSGVTQTPKHLITATGQRVTLRCSPRSGDLSVYWYQQSLDQGLQFLIQYYNGEERAKGNILERFSAQQFPDLHSELNLSSLELGDSALYFCASTRRESPSGSTDTQYFGPGTRLTVL.

This clonotype was counted only a few times. This chain connects TRBV19 to TRBJ1-3; 9 nucleotides agree with TRBD1. Germline V gene sequence: CDR1 LNHDA, CDR2 SQIVND (reference sequence). The CDR3 runs to 17 residues. The V segment lost 3 bases and the J segment 0 bases; nucleotides outside the gene matches: 6. CDR3 protein: CASSMPGQGRSGNTIYF. The CDR3 DNA follows: TGTGCCAGTAGTATGCCGGGACAGGGCCGCTCTGGAAACACCATATATTTT.

This clonotype was seen only a few times. V usage is TRBV6-5 and J usage is TRBJ1-4; D possibly corresponds to TRBD1 (6 bases). The germline gives CDR1 MNHEY, CDR2 SVGAGI. The CDR3 has 15 residues. V lost 6 bases and J 6 bases, leaving 17 bases between the germline ends. The CDR3 DNA is TGTGCCAGCAGCTACAGGGTCTCGTCCGATGAAAAACTGTTTTTT. Translation: CASSYRVSSDEKLFF.

This clonotype occurred a few times. The chain couples TRBV20-1 to TRBJ2-5; 8 bases map to TRBD2. Germline CDR1 and CDR2: DFQATT and SNEGSKA (reference sequence). The trim removed 1 base at V and 2 bases at J, leaving 6 bases unmatched. The CDR3 totals 15 residues. CDR3 DNA sequence: TGCAGTGCTAGAGGAAGGCGGGGGGTACAAGAGACCCAGTACTTC. As protein: CSARGRRGVQETQYF.

This chain connects TRBV6-2 or TRBV6-3 to TRBJ2-2; TRBD1 matches at 8 bases. The CDR3 covers 18 residues. Germline V gene lookup returns CDR1 MNHEY and CDR2 SVGEGT. V shed 0 bases and J 1 base; nucleotides not matched to a gene: 7. The DNA for the CDR3 is TGTGCCAGCAGTTACTCGATGTTAGGGACAGGGAACACCGGGGAGCTGTTTTTT. Encoded protein: CASSYSMLGTGNTGELFF.

This clonotype occurred many times. J is TRBJ2-7 and V is TRBV5-1, with 10 bases lining up with TRBD1. Germline V gene sequence: CDR1 SGHRS, CDR2 YFSETQ. The V segment lost 3 bases and the J segment 5 bases; nucleotides outside the gene matches: 14. The CDR3 has 17 amino acids. The CDR3 coding sequence is TGCGCCAGCAGCTACACGCCAACCGGGGACAGGGGTAACGAGCAGTACTTC. It encodes CASSYTPTGDRGNEQYF.

In its sample, this clonotype was seen many times. V and J are TRBV20-1 and TRBJ1-1; D is possibly TRBD1 (6 bases). The CDR3 is 14 amino acids. V was pared by 5 bases and J by 1 base, with 14 bases between. CDR1 DFQATT and CDR2 SNEGSKA come from the germline V gene (reference sequence). The chain's CDR3 is CSAVPGGGNTEAFF. CDR3 coding DNA: TGCAGTGCTGTGCCAGGAGGGGGGAACACTGAAGCTTTCTTT.

The table lists this clonotype with a few counts. The V call is TRBV3-1, the J call TRBJ2-5, with TRBD2 matching over 12 bases. The trim removed 5 bases at V and 5 bases at J, leaving 9 bases unmatched. This CDR3 region has 16 residues. Germline CDR1 is LGHDT and CDR2 is YNNKEL (reference sequence). The CDR3 DNA reads TGTGCCAGCAGCAAAGGACTAGCGGGGACTTGGGAGACCCAGTACTTC. Translating it yields CASSKGLAGTWETQYF.

This clonotype has more than one count but fewer than ten. The V gene is TRBV10-3, the J gene TRBJ1-1; D unclear. The CDR3 is made up of 14 amino acids. With 7 bases removed from V and 1 base from J, the gap between germline ends came to 13 bases. Germline CDR1 ENHRY, CDR2 SYGVKD. In nucleotides, the CDR3 is TGTGCCATCACCGAATGGGCGTCGAACACTGAAGCTTTCTTT. Amino acid sequence: CAITEWASNTEAFF.